This record concerns one TCR beta chain sequence. The sample belongs to a study of cytomegalovirus exposure and HLA in healthy donors. Sequenced by immunoSEQ multiplex PCR; TCRdb stores in-frame clones only, minus some. The sample lists about 220,000 clones, about 90% occurring once. Sample: PBMCs. The TCR originated in a woman between 18 and 29 years old in good health and CMV-seronegative.

The CDR3: CASSSPRESVDGYTF. CDR3 DNA: TGTGCCAGCAGCTCTCCCAGGGAATCCGTGGATGGCTACACCTTC. This chain uses TRBV11-2 with TRBJ1-2; D might be TRBD1 (5 bases). The CDR3 runs to 15 residues. Germline CDR1 and CDR2: SGHAT and FQNNGV. V lost 4 bases, J lost 6 bases, and 18 bases lay in between.